This T cell receptor (beta chain) was recorded in a study of blood T cell repertoires in COVID-19. Study-wide background: Collection of acute and convalescent COVID-19 samples took place in the United States, Italy and Spain. In each case, the material was cDNA or gDNA derived from T cells, B-cell-depleted T cells, or PBMCs.

The table came from immunoSEQ multiplex PCR; TCRdb's copy has only in-frame clones and leaves some out. In the table there are around 70,000 clones, about 90% of which are singletons. The sequence derives from a human donor in a cohort sampled during active COVID-19. The material sequenced was peripheral blood.

The CDR3 nucleotides are TGTGCCAGCAGCCAACATTGTGACCCACCGGGGGTTAGCACAGATACGCAGTATTTT. As protein: CASSQHCDPPGVSTDTQYF. The V call is TRBV3-1 (or the pseudogene TRBV3-2), the J call TRBJ2-3; weak D call: TRBD2 (6 bases). The germline V gene has CDR1 LGHDT and CDR2 YNNKEL (reference sequence). The CDR3 spans 19 residues. Between the trimmed V and J ends, which lost 2 bases and 0 bases, there was a span of 21 bases.